The 32 T cell receptor beta chains below all came from one sample that was sequenced in a study of human T cells and chemical hapten exposure. Time point specified: patch test 2, 6 weeks after DPC sensitization. Noted treatment: therapeutic diphenylcyclopropenone sensitization with weekly scalp DPC. TCRdb processed the RACE reads anew with MiXCR; each CDR3 protein has one entry. The sample shows roughly 150,000 distinct CDR3 sequences, 12% of them seen only once. The input for sequencing was whole blood, taken in connection with sensitization to the hapten diphenylcyclopropenone (DPC). Every receptor here comes from a woman between 50 and 59 years old with alopecia areata. Some clones in this sample may be carry-over from other donors' samples.

This clonotype was counted ten times or more. V usage is TRBV20-1 and J usage is TRBJ2-3, with D possibly matching TRBD2 (5 bases). V shed 1 base and J shed 4 bases, with 6 bases lying between them. The CDR3 is 12 amino acids. Germline lookup yields CDR1 DFQATT and CDR2 SNEGSKA (reference sequence). CDR3 region: CSARAGADTQYF. The CDR3 DNA reads TGCAGTGCTAGAGCCGGGGCAGATACGCAGTATTTT.

CDR3 sequence (DNA): TGCGCCAGCAGCCAAGGGGCAGTCAGGGGGACCCAGTACTTC. Amino acid sequence: CASSQGAVRGTQYF. V gene TRBV4-3 combines with J gene TRBJ2-5; TRBD1 is a possible D gene (6 bases). V shed 1 base and J shed 7 bases, with 13 bases lying between them. CDR3 length: 14 residues. The germline V gene encodes CDR1 LGHNA and CDR2 YSLEER.

Worth noting for this clonotype: The junction does not match germline at one end; this may be a read error. The chain recombines TRBV6-6 with TRBJ1-3; D is uncertain. CDR3 length: 11 amino acids. CDR1 and CDR2 from the germline V gene are MNHNY and SVGAGI (reference sequence). In nucleotides, the CDR3 is TGTGCCAGCACCACTAGCGGACCCAGGCATTTT. Its protein is CASTTSGPRHF.

This clonotype was seen ten or more times. This rearrangement joins TRBV28 to TRBJ1-5, with D maybe TRBD1 (5 bases). Germline CDR1 MDHEN, CDR2 SYDVKM. The V end lost 5 bases, the J end lost 4 bases, and 9 bases lay between the germline ends. This CDR3 has 13 amino acids. The CDR3 protein is CASSTGGNQPQHF. CDR3 sequence (DNA): TGTGCCAGCAGTACGGGGGGGAATCAGCCCCAGCATTTT.

This clonotype was seen at least ten times. The chain has TRBV11-2 and TRBJ2-1; D not resolved. V lost 0 bases to trimming and J lost 9 bases, with 21 bases between them. The CDR3 is made up of 17 amino acids. The V gene's germline CDR1 is SGHAT and CDR2 FQNNGV. This CDR3 reads CASSLDSSAAQEFEQFF. DNA for the CDR3: TGTGCCAGCAGCTTAGATTCGAGCGCTGCCCAGGAGTTTGAGCAGTTCTTC. The full variable domain, completed using reference TRBV11-2 and TRBJ2-1, is EAGVAQSPRYKIIEKRQSVAFWCNPISGHATLYWYQQILGQGPKLLIQFQNNGVVDDSQLPKDRFSAERLKGVDSTLKIQPAKLEDSAVYLCASSLDSSAAQEFEQFFGPGTRLTVL.

This clonotype showed up just a few times. The rearrangement joins TRBV11-3 to TRBJ2-5; 9 bases agree with TRBD2. The CDR3 loop spans 16 amino acids. Trimming at V came to 1 base and at J to 2 bases, leaving 5 bases not matched to a gene. Germline values: CDR1 SGHNT, CDR2 YENEEA. CDR3 loop: CASSLGSSGVQETQYF. CDR3 sequence (DNA): TGTGCCAGCAGCTTAGGGTCTAGCGGGGTTCAAGAGACCCAGTACTTC.

This clonotype has a handful of counts. The chain links TRBV2 to TRBJ2-7; 7 bases fit TRBD2. Unmatched junction bases numbered 1, after V lost 8 bases and J lost 6 bases. Germline CDR1 SNHLY, CDR2 FYNNEI. The CDR3 is 10 amino acids. The CDR3 DNA reads TGTGCCAGCGGGGGGGGCGAGCAGTACTTC. It yields the protein CASGGGEQYF.

This clonotype was seen only a few times. The chain employs TRBV4-3 and TRBJ2-1; TRBD2 matches 12 bases. The CDR3 extends over 17 amino acids. Germline V gives CDR1 LGHNA, CDR2 YSLEER. The V segment lost 1 base and the J segment 10 bases; nucleotides outside the gene matches: 11. CDR3 residues: CASSQGLTSGGLGEQFF. Written as DNA, the CDR3 is TGCGCCAGCAGCCAAGGATTGACTAGCGGGGGCCTCGGAGAGCAGTTCTTC.

This clonotype was detected a few times. The rearrangement links TRBV27 to TRBJ1-5; D gene uncertain. CDR1 MNHEY and CDR2 SMNVEV come from the germline V gene (reference sequence). The V and J ends lost 2 bases and 7 bases respectively, with 9 bases between them. This CDR3 comprises 13 residues. The CDR3 nucleotides are TGTGCCAGCAGTTTAGATCATAGGCAGCCCCAGCATTTT. Translating it yields CASSLDHRQPQHF.

V and J are TRBV24-1 and TRBJ2-2; possible D gene TRBD1, 6 bases. Germline V gene data show CDR1 as KGHDR and CDR2 as SFDVKD. Between the trimmed V and J ends, which lost 12 bases and 5 bases, there was a span of 12 bases. CDR3 size: 12 residues. CDR3 sequence: CASHQGTGELFF. The DNA of the CDR3 is TGTGCCTCACACCAGGGGACCGGGGAGCTGTTTTTT.

This clonotype turned up a few times. V usage is TRBV11-2 and J usage is TRBJ2-1; 10 bases map to TRBD1. Trimming removed 5 bases from V and 7 bases from J; junction bases left unmatched: 2. CDR1 and CDR2 (germline): SGHAT, FQNNGV. This CDR3 region has 13 residues. The CDR3 spells CASSRQGANEQFF. The CDR3 bases are TGTGCCAGCAGCCGACAGGGGGCAAATGAGCAGTTCTTC.

This clonotype was observed a few times. This sequence joins TRBV14 and TRBJ2-7; D might be TRBD1 (6 bases). CDR3 length: 13 amino acids. Germline V gene lookup returns CDR1 SGHDN and CDR2 FVKESK. The germline V and J ends were trimmed by 1 base and 3 bases, with 7 bases remaining between them. The chain's CDR3 is CASSQGQVYEQYF. The DNA for the CDR3 is TGTGCCAGCAGCCAAGGACAGGTCTACGAGCAGTACTTC.

This chain uses TRBV30 with TRBJ1-5; no reliable D call. Deletions cut 5 bases from V and 3 bases from J, with 11 bases between. There are 13 residues in the CDR3. Germline assignment: CDR1 GTSNPN and CDR2 SVGIG (reference sequence). The CDR3 DNA follows: TGTGCCTGGGCAGACAACATCAATCAGCCCCAGCATTTT. Its protein product is CAWADNINQPQHF.

This chain uses TRBV19 with TRBJ2-7; D possibly uses TRBD1 or TRBD2 (5 bases each). Trimming stripped 11 bases from V and 6 bases from J, with 20 bases between. The CDR3 totals 13 residues. CDR1 and CDR2 from the germline V gene are LNHDA and SQIVND (reference sequence). The CDR3 DNA follows: TGTGCCGGTATGCGGACCACGAGGGGCGAGCAGTACTTC. Protein product: CAGMRTTRGEQYF.

Turning to this clonotype: One junction end does not reproduce the germline sequence, and a read error may be involved. The rearrangement links TRBV18 to TRBJ2-7; 12 bases are a match to TRBD2. CDR3 length equals 16 residues. Germline CDR1 and CDR2: KGHSH and LQKENI. The CDR3 reads CASTPSLAGGGAEQYF. The DNA of the CDR3 is TGTGCCAGCACACCTTCACTAGCGGGAGGAGGAGCCGAGCAGTACTTC.

This clonotype was counted once. V gene TRBV6-2 or TRBV6-3 combines with J gene TRBJ2-3; TRBD2 matches at 12 bases. The germline gives CDR1 MNHEY, CDR2 SVGEGT. With V trimmed by 5 bases and J by 0 bases, 6 bases remained unmatched. The CDR3 runs to 17 residues. Here the CDR3 reads CASSARTSGVSTDTQYF. CDR3 nucleotides: TGTGCCAGCAGTGCCCGGACTAGCGGGGTTAGCACAGATACGCAGTATTTT.

This clonotype was counted many times. The junction and the germline gene differ at one end; a read error may be behind it. V and J are TRBV5-1 and TRBJ1-1; a weak D match, TRBD1 (5 bases). This CDR3 is 13 amino acids long. Germline CDR1 SGHRS, CDR2 YFSETQ. The CDR3 bases are TGTGCCAGCAGTTTGGGGGGGAACACTGAAGCTTTCTTT. Translating gives CASSLGGNTEAFF.

This rearrangement joins TRBV19 to TRBJ2-5; TRBD2 might be the D (8 bases). Trimming shortened V by 3 bases and J by 3 bases, and 17 bases separated the two germline ends. The CDR3 covers 16 residues. Germline V gene lookup returns CDR1 LNHDA and CDR2 SQIVND (reference sequence). DNA of the CDR3: TGTGCCAGTAGTATTTCCCCGGGAGGGGGCGAAGAGACCCAGTACTTC. It encodes CASSISPGGGEETQYF.

This clonotype has a handful of counts. The rearrangement joins TRBV7-2 to TRBJ2-3; D uncertain. The CDR3 runs 12 residues. V was clipped by 8 bases and J by 2 bases, with 8 bases between them. Germline V lookup: CDR1 SGHTA, CDR2 FQGNSA. The CDR3 DNA is TGTGCCAGCCGGATTACCACAGATACGCAGTATTTT. It encodes CASRITTDTQYF.

A few counts support this clonotype. The genes are TRBV6-5 and TRBJ2-3, with a possible D match to TRBD2 (6 bases). Per the germline V gene, CDR1 is MNHEY and CDR2 is SVGAGI. CDR3 length: 13 amino acids. V lost 7 bases and J lost 6, with 14 bases in between. Written as DNA, the CDR3 is TGTGCCAGCACAGCGGGTAGTTGGGATACGCAGTATTTT. Encoded protein: CASTAGSWDTQYF.

The genes are TRBV7-2 and TRBJ1-1, with D tentatively TRBD1 (5 bases). Deletions cut 5 bases from V and 2 bases from J, with 15 bases between. The CDR3 length is 15 residues. Germline V gene sequence: CDR1 SGHTA, CDR2 FQGNSA. CDR3 sequence (DNA): TGTGCCAGCAGCCTAATGGGGACGGAAAACACTGAAGCTTTCTTT. It is translated as CASSLMGTENTEAFF.

The table lists this clonotype with a few counts. The chain employs TRBV6-1 and TRBJ2-7; D tentatively fits TRBD1 or TRBD2 (6 bases each). The ends were cut back, 0 bases at V and 4 bases at J, with 13 bases in the middle. CDR3 length: 15 residues. From germline, CDR1 is MNHNS and CDR2 SASEGT. In DNA, the CDR3 is TGTGCCAGCAGTGAAGCAGGCCGGGGGCCGTACGAGCAGTACTTC. Translating it yields CASSEAGRGPYEQYF.

This clonotype was counted a few times. The J gene is TRBJ2-7, the V gene TRBV10-3; maybe TRBD2 (6 bases). CDR1 and CDR2 from the germline V gene are ENHRY and SYGVKD. V dropped 10 bases and J dropped 9 bases, with 16 bases sitting between them. The CDR3 spans 11 residues. This CDR3 reads CATEAREVQYF. Here the CDR3 DNA reads TGTGCCACCGAGGCGCGGGAAGTGCAGTACTTC.

This clonotype was counted only a few times. V usage is TRBV5-1 and J usage is TRBJ2-3; 8 nucleotides agree with TRBD2. V lost 0 bases and J lost 6; bases outside the gene matches: 3. Germline V gene data show CDR1 as SGHRS and CDR2 as YFSETQ. This CDR3 has 14 residues. The DNA for the CDR3 is TGCGCCAGCAGCTTGGGACTAGCGCCCGATACGCAGTATTTT. Protein sequence: CASSLGLAPDTQYF.

The chain uses TRBV7-9 and TRBJ1-5; no clear D gene. The V gene's germline CDR1 is SEHNR and CDR2 FQNEAQ (reference sequence). Trimming left V 2 bases short and J 4 bases short, with 9 bases between. This CDR3 comprises 14 residues. CDR3 in DNA: TGTGCCAGCAGCTTACGGGAAGAAAATCAGCCCCAGCATTTT. Its protein is CASSLREENQPQHF.

There are many counts of this clonotype. The V gene is TRBV3-1, the J gene TRBJ2-7; 8 bases agree with TRBD2. J gave up 0 bases and V 1 base, and 5 bases lay outside the gene matches. Germline V gene data show CDR1 as LGHDT and CDR2 as YNNKEL (reference sequence). This CDR3 region has 16 residues. The CDR3 loop reads CASSQAGGVGSYEQYF. The CDR3 DNA reads as TGTGCCAGCAGCCAAGCGGGAGGGGTAGGCTCCTACGAGCAGTACTTC.

This clonotype was counted a few times. The chain employs TRBV6-2 or TRBV6-3 and TRBJ2-1; no reliable D call. Germline loops: CDR1 MNHEY, CDR2 SVGEGT. With 10 bases removed from V and 4 bases from J, the gap between germline ends came to 14 bases. This CDR3 is built from 13 residues. DNA for the CDR3: TGTGCCACCAACCGTGGGCAGTACAATGAGCAGTTCTTC. Its protein is CATNRGQYNEQFF.

V is TRBV5-4 and J is TRBJ2-2; possibly TRBD1 or TRBD2 for D (5 bases each). Per germline, CDR1 SGHNT and CDR2 YYREEE (reference sequence). V lost 0 bases and J lost 1, with 10 bases in between. The CDR3 has 16 residues. CDR3 sequence (DNA): TGTGCCAGCAGCTTGGGACGGGGCCTGAACACCGGGGAGCTGTTTTTT. Protein sequence: CASSLGRGLNTGELFF.

The rearrangement joins TRBV5-4 to TRBJ2-1; 14 nucleotides line up with TRBD2. The length of the CDR3 is 17 residues. V trimming: 0 bases; J trimming: 6 bases; junction bases outside the gene matches: 5. Germline V gene data show CDR1 as SGHNT and CDR2 as YYREEE (reference sequence). The DNA for the CDR3 is TGTGCCAGCAGCTTGGAAGGGACTAGCGGGAGTCGCAATGAGCAGTTCTTC. This codes for CASSLEGTSGSRNEQFF.

This clonotype was seen at least ten times. The V and J genes are TRBV7-9 and TRBJ2-4, with 9 bases lining up with TRBD2. V was clipped by 2 bases and J by 12 bases; unmatched bases: 8. The length of the CDR3 is 14 residues. Germline V gives CDR1 SEHNR, CDR2 FQNEAQ (reference sequence). The CDR3 loop reads CASSLSAGGSAQYF. CDR3 coding DNA: TGTGCCAGCAGCTTAAGCGCGGGAGGGTCCGCTCAGTACTTC. Complete variable domain (other parts from reference TRBV7-9 and TRBJ2-4): DTGVSQNPRHKITKRGQNVTFRCDPISEHNRLYWYRQTLGQGPEFLTYFQNEAQLEKSRLLSDRFSAERPKGSFSTLEIQRTEQGDSAMYLCASSLSAGGSAQYFGAGTRLSVL.

The rearrangement joins TRBV6-2 or TRBV6-3 to TRBJ2-7, with D maybe TRBD2 (6 bases). CDR3 length: 15 amino acids. Per the germline V gene, CDR1 is MNHEY and CDR2 is SVGEGT. Trimming took off 6 bases at V and 2 bases at J, with 17 bases between the two ends. CDR3 sequence (DNA): TGTGCCAGCAGGGAACAGGTTCCGGGGGCCTACGAGCAGTACTTC. It yields the protein CASREQVPGAYEQYF.

In its sample, this clonotype was seen a few times. V usage is TRBV20-1 and J usage is TRBJ2-5; D unclear. Germline CDR1 DFQATT, CDR2 SNEGSKA (reference sequence). This CDR3 comprises 12 residues. Trimming shortened V by 5 bases and J by 1 base, and 8 bases separated the two germline ends. CDR3 sequence reads: CSAAPSQETQYF. CDR3 DNA: TGCAGTGCTGCCCCGTCCCAAGAGACCCAGTACTTC.